The text below deals with one T cell receptor beta chain. The antigen it recognizes is unknown. No per-base quality is available; no much larger clone lies one base away. TCRbeta CDR3 regions were amplified from genomic DNA by means of the immunoSEQ Assay, a bias-controlled multiplex PCR. In the paper's pipeline: The number of nucleated cells in each sample was estimated from the amplification of reference gene primers within the assay. Sequence reads were collapsed and filtered to measure the absolute abundance of every unique TCRbeta CDR3 rearrangement. For each sample, productive Simpson clonality was calculated by taking the square root of Simpson's diversity index across productive rearrangements. This is the immuneACCESS table as TCRdb keeps it, with only in-frame sequences that have V and J called. A part of the clones is gone; compared with another copy, unresolved V genes explain less than half, and the rest is unexplained. The DNA was the basis for D and trimming; V, J and clone size are from that table. Present in this sample are 250,000 to 350,000 clones, approximately 84% of which were seen just once. Roughly 1.5% of the sample belongs to the ten largest clones.

One collaborating source in Seattle enrolled patients while the patients were actively infected and followed the patients over time throughout the course of disease. Each collaborating institution followed its own protocols to collect whole blood in K2EDTA tubes. For TCRbeta analysis, collaborators shipped samples in one of three forms: frozen whole blood, isolated PBMCs, or DNA extracted from either of those sample types. These data originate in a study of blood T cell repertoires in COVID-19 (dated by TCRdb to the early 2020s). Background for the entire study: The collaborator samples originated in the United States, Italy and Spain and spanned the acute and convalescent phases of COVID-19. The prospective study material was composed of cDNA or gDNA derived from T cells, B-cell-depleted T cells, or PBMCs. The dataset comprised deeply sampled blood TCRbeta repertoires from subjects exposed to, actively infected with, or recovered from COVID-19. The repertoires were made available in a free public database intended to serve as a resource for research on the immune response to SARS-CoV-2. Samples were obtained from the ongoing ImmuneRACE study (first 160 participants) and from 1,254 subjects provided by 6 global collaborators. A de-identified subject ID, COVID-19 status, age in years and sex were almost always included in the sample metadata. Where available, HLA class I and class II types were obtained from metadata supplied by the sample provider rather than from assay-based typing. Points the paper makes about the study in general: Clinical and demographic metadata were provided uncurated, with the amount varying by source and participant.

From a lookup of the germline V gene, CDR1 and CDR2 are MNHEY and SVGEGT. The V end gives up 3 bases and the J end 5 bases, leaving 6 bases in the junction not matched to a gene. Inclusive of the bounding cysteine and phenylalanine, the CDR3 is 14 residues long. The read is trimmed to its CDR3 DNA, 42 bases read in frame from base 1. The sample consisted of peripheral blood. This sequence uses TRBV6-2 or TRBV6-3 and TRBJ1-1; TRBD1 fits 7 bases in the junction. The receptor was derived from a human donor with COVID-19, enrolled during active disease. The donor label of this sample is uncertain. The CDR3 is CASSYEGTETEAFF. Here is the DNA: TGTGCCAGCAGTTATGAAGGGACAGAGACTGAAGCTTTCTTT.